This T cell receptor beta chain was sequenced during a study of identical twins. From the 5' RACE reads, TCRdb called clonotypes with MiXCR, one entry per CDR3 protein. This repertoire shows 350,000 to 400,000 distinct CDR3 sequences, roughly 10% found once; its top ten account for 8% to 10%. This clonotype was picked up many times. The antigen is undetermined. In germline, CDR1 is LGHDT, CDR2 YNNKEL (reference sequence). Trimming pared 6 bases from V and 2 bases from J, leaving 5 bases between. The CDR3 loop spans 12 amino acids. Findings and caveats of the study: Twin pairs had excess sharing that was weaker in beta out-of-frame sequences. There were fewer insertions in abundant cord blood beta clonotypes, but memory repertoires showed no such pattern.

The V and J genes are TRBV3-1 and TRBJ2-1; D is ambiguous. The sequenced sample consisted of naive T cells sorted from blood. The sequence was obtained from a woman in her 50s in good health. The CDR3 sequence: CASRAPYNEQFF. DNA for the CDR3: TGTGCCAGCAGGGCCCCCTACAATGAGCAGTTCTTC.